The rows below give T cell receptor beta chains drawn from one sample of a study of blood T cell repertoires in COVID-19. Generated by immunoSEQ multiplex PCR, the TCRdb table keeps only in-frame clones and is missing some. The repertoire holds about 140,000 clones, with around nine tenths as singletons. The material sequenced was peripheral blood. The receptor set was obtained from a man aged 50 to 59 with active or convalescent COVID-19. The CDR3 runs from the conserved cysteine through the conserved F or W. Each record gives: J gene, D gene, V gene, clone size, CDR3 protein, CDR3 DNA. D genes are given only for firm matches. Expanded clones get a size class; other rows say once, few or many, or leave the size out.

>TRBJ2-7|.|TRBV4-1|.
CASSQENGQGYEQYF
TGCGCCAGCAGCCAAGAAAACGGGCAGGGGTACGAGCAGTACTTC
>TRBJ2-1|.|TRBV7-2|.
CASSSRYEQFF
TGTGCCAGCAGCTCACGGTATGAGCAGTTCTTC
>TRBJ2-1|TRBD1|TRBV5-5|.
CASSRDSSYNEQFF
TGTGCCAGCAGCCGGGACAGCTCCTACAATGAGCAGTTCTTC
>TRBJ1-2|.|TRBV6-5|.
CASRWTESNYGYTF
TGTGCCAGCAGGTGGACAGAGTCGAACTATGGCTACACCTTC
>TRBJ2-1|TRBD1|TRBV7-9|.
CASSSYWDRVGNEQFF
TGTGCCAGCAGCTCTTATTGGGACAGGGTTGGCAATGAGCAGTTCTTC
>TRBJ1-2|.|TRBV27|.
CASSLIGGFNDGYTF
TGTGCCAGCAGTTTAATCGGGGGATTTAACGATGGCTACACCTTC
>TRBJ2-3|.|TRBV27|.
CASMKGGTDTQYF
TGTGCCAGCATGAAGGGGGGGACAGATACGCAGTATTTT
>TRBJ2-5|.|TRBV29-1|.
CSVEGTAAKETQYF
TGCAGCGTTGAAGGGACAGCAGCGAAAGAGACCCAGTACTTC
>TRBJ1-5|.|TRBV27|.
CASRTQGSNQPQHF
TGTGCCAGCAGAACTCAGGGAAGCAATCAGCCCCAGCATTTT
>TRBJ2-6|TRBD2|TRBV5-6|once
CASSLEGGAGANVLTF
TGTGCCAGCAGCTTGGAGGGAGGGGCTGGGGCCAACGTCCTGACTTTC
>TRBJ2-1|.|TRBV3-1/TRBV3-2|.
CASSRKPGSEQFF
TGTGCCAGCAGCCGCAAGCCGGGGAGTGAGCAGTTCTTC
>TRBJ1-4|TRBD1|TRBV18|.
CASSRTGSSEKLFF
TGTGCCAGCTCACGGACAGGGTCGAGTGAAAAACTGTTTTTT
>TRBJ2-4|TRBD1|TRBV29-1|.
CSFIDSGTGGNIQYF
TGCAGTTTTATCGACTCCGGGACAGGAGGTAACATTCAGTACTTC
>TRBJ2-3|.|TRBV11-2|.
CASSFERKRADTQYF
TGTGCCAGCAGCTTCGAGCGGAAGAGGGCAGATACGCAGTATTTT
>TRBJ1-6|TRBD1|TRBV11-3|.
CASSAGQPNSPLHF
TGTGCCAGCAGCGCGGGACAGCCTAATTCACCCCTCCACTTT
>TRBJ2-1|TRBD1|TRBV24-1|.
CATSRQGIYNEQFF
TGTGCCACCAGTAGACAGGGGATCTACAATGAGCAGTTCTTC
>TRBJ2-5|TRBD2|TRBV28|.
CASSLGGNGETQYF
TGTGCCAGCAGTTTGGGAGGGAACGGAGAGACCCAGTACTTC
>TRBJ1-1|TRBD1|TRBV5-1|.
CASSSQTGGSTEAFF
TGCGCCAGCAGCTCCCAGACAGGGGGGAGTACTGAAGCTTTCTTT
>TRBJ2-5|TRBD2|TRBV10-2|.
CASMGGEETQYF
TGCGCCAGCATGGGGGGGGAAGAGACCCAGTACTTC
>TRBJ1-4|TRBD1|TRBV2|.
CASSPPGQGVGGKTNEKLFF
TGTGCCAGCAGTCCCCCGGGACAGGGGGTCGGGGGTAAAACTAATGAAAAACTGTTTTTT
>TRBJ2-2|TRBD2|TRBV27|.
CASSPLAGGPTGELFF
TGTGCCAGCAGTCCTTTAGCGGGAGGGCCTACCGGGGAGCTGTTTTTT
>TRBJ2-5|TRBD2|TRBV13|.
CASSLLSGRAGETQYF
TGTGCCAGCAGCTTGCTTAGCGGGAGGGCCGGAGAGACCCAGTACTTC
>TRBJ1-3|TRBD1|TRBV7-9|.
CASSVQGARGNTIYF
TGTGCCAGCAGCGTACAGGGGGCGCGGGGAAACACCATATATTTT
>TRBJ2-7|TRBD2|TRBV19|.
CASSMKLAGIRYEQYF
TGTGCCAGTAGTATGAAACTAGCGGGAATTCGCTACGAGCAGTACTTC
>TRBJ2-1|TRBD1|TRBV4-1|.
CASSLLQGAPSYNEQFF
TGCGCCAGCAGCCTTTTACAGGGGGCACCCTCCTACAATGAGCAGTTCTTC
>TRBJ2-5|TRBD2|TRBV28|.
CASSPALAGFQETQYF
TGTGCCAGCAGTCCCGCTCTAGCGGGATTCCAAGAGACCCAGTACTTC